The 4 T cell receptor beta chains presented below share a single source sample, sequenced in a study of T cells in localized non-small cell lung cancer. Data came from immunoSEQ multiplex PCR; TCRdb stores just in-frame clones and leaves some out. The repertoire holds about 20,000 clones, with roughly 90% as singletons. The sample in question was peripheral blood, obtained before any cancer treatment. These TCRs come from a man aged 35 to 69 with stage I lung adenocarcinoma.

This rearrangement joins TRBV6-5 to TRBJ2-2; D remains ambiguous. Germline values: CDR1 MNHEY, CDR2 SVGAGI. V shed 4 bases and J shed 5 bases, with 8 bases lying between them. The CDR3 loop spans 13 amino acids. In DNA, the CDR3 is TGTGCCAGCAGTTCTGTCCTAACCGGGGAGCTGTTTTTT. This encodes CASSSVLTGELFF.

The rearrangement links TRBV5-1 to TRBJ1-1, with unresolved D. V was clipped by 0 bases and J by 0 bases, with 9 bases between them. Germline V gene data show CDR1 as SGHRS and CDR2 as YFSETQ. The CDR3 has 15 amino acids. The CDR3 DNA follows: TGCGCCAGCAGCTTGGCGGGGTCCTTGAACACTGAAGCTTTCTTT. It translates to CASSLAGSLNTEAFF.

The chain combines TRBV27 with TRBJ2-1, with D possibly being TRBD1 (5 bases). Germline assignment: CDR1 MNHEY and CDR2 SMNVEV (reference sequence). V was trimmed by 2 bases and J by 0 bases, leaving 8 bases between them. The CDR3 totals 15 residues. In DNA form, the CDR3 reads TGTGCCAGCAGTTTAAGGGGAAACTCCTACAATGAGCAGTTCTTC. It yields the protein CASSLRGNSYNEQFF.

The chain combines TRBV15 with TRBJ2-3, with D unclear. V gave up 5 bases and J gave up 3 bases, with 9 bases separating them. This CDR3 has 13 residues. The germline gives CDR1 LNHNV, CDR2 YYDKDF (reference sequence). The CDR3 loop is CATSGGRTDTQYF. Written as DNA, the CDR3 is TGTGCCACCAGCGGTGGACGTACAGATACGCAGTATTTT.